Reported below is one T cell receptor (beta chain). Its matching antigen is unknown. The germline V gene has CDR1 SGHAT and CDR2 FQNNGV. This CDR3 is built from 14 residues. The V gene lost 1 base and the J gene lost 2 bases, with 9 bases spanning the gap. The entry originates in a study of T cells in Graves' hyperthyroidism and ophthalmopathy. The source material, RNA transcripts, was used to amplify TCR beta CDR3 regions. First-round RT-PCR of the TCR CDR3 relied on the HTBI primer set. In TCRdb, the multiplex PCR reads were re-called with MiXCR into one record per CDR3 protein. The sample yields about 380,000 distinct CDR3 sequences, more than 14% seen once. Study-level points and caveats: Among thyroid clonotypes expanded above 0.001, most also appeared in blood.

The sequencing sample was made of blood. The chain uses TRBV11-2 and TRBJ2-7; D perhaps matches TRBD1 (6 bases). The source of this sequence is a woman aged 25 to 39 with Graves' ophthalmopathy. The CDR3 DNA reads as TGTGCCAGCAGCTTAGCAGGGGTGGCCTACGAGCAGTACTTC. This translates into CASSLAGVAYEQYF.